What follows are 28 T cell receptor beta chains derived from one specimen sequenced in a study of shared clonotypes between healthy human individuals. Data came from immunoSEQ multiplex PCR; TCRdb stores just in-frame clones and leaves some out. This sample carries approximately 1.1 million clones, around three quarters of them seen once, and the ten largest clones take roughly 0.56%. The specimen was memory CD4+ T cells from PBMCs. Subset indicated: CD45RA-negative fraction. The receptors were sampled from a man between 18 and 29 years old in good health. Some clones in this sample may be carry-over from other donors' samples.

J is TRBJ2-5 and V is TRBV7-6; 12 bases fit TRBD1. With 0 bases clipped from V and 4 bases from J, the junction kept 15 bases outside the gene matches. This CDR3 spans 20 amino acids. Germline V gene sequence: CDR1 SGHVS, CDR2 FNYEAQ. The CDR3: CASSLAGLGTGGTRGETQYF. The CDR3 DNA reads TGTGCCAGCAGCTTAGCCGGTTTGGGGACAGGGGGCACGAGGGGAGAGACCCAGTACTTC.

The CDR3 DNA follows: TGTGCCAGCAGCTTTTCCCGGACAGTACAAGAGACCCAGTACTTC. It translates to CASSFSRTVQETQYF. The V gene is TRBV7-6, the J gene TRBJ2-5, with a possible D match to TRBD1 (6 bases). The germline V gene has CDR1 SGHVS and CDR2 FNYEAQ. V was shortened by 3 bases and J by 2 bases, with 13 bases between the two germline ends. The length of the CDR3 is 15 residues.

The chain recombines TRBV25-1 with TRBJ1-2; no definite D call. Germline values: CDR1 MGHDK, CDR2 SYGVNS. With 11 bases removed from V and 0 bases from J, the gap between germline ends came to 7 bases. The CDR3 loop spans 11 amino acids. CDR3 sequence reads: CAARANYGYTF. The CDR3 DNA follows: TGTGCCGCCAGAGCTAACTATGGCTACACCTTC.

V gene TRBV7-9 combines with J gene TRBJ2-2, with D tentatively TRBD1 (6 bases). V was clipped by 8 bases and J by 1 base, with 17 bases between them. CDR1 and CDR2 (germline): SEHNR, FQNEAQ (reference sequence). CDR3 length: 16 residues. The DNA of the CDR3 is TGTGCCAGCCTCGGCAGGGGCCAACTGAACACCGGGGAGCTGTTTTTT. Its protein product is CASLGRGQLNTGELFF.

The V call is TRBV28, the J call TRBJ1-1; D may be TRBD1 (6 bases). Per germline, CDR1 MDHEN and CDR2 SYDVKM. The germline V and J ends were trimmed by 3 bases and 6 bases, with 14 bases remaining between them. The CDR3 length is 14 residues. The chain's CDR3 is CASSFGYRVAEAFF. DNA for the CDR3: TGTGCCAGCAGTTTTGGTTACAGGGTAGCTGAAGCTTTCTTT.

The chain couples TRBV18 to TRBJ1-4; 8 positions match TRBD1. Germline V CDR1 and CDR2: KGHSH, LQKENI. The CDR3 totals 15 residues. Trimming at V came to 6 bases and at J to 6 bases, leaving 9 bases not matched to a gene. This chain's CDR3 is CASSRGQGIDEKLFF. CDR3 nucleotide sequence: TGTGCCAGCTCCCGTGGACAGGGTATAGATGAAAAACTGTTTTTT. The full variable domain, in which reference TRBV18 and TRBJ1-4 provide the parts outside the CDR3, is NAGVMQNPRHLVRRRGQEARLRCSPMKGHSHVYWYRQLPEEGLKFMVYLQKENIIDESGMPKERFSAEFPKEGPSILRIQQVVRGDSAAYFCASSRGQGIDEKLFFGSGTQLSVL.

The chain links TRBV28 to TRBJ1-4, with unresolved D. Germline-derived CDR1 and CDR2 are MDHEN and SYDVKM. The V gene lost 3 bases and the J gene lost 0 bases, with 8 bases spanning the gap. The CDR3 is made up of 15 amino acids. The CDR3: CASSFRVATNEKLFF. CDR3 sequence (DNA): TGTGCCAGCAGTTTCCGGGTTGCAACTAATGAAAAACTGTTTTTT.

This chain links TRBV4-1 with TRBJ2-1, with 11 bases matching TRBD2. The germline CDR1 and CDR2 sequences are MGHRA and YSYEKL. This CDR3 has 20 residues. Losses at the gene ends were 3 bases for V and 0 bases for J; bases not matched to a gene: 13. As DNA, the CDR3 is TGCGCCAGCAGCCAGGGGAATCGGGGACTAGCGGCCCCCTCCTACAATGAGCAGTTCTTC. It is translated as CASSQGNRGLAAPSYNEQFF.

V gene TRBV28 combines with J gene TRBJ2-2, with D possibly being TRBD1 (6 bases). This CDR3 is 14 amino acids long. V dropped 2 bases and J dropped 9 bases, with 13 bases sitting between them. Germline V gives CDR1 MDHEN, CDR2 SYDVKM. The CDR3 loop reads CASSLNHRAWELFF. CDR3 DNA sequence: TGTGCCAGCAGTTTAAACCACAGGGCCTGGGAGCTGTTTTTT.

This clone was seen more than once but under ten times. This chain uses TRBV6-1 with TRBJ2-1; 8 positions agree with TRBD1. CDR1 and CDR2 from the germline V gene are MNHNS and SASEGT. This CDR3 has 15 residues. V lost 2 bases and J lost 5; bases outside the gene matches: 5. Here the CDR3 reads CASSERGTGNNEQFF. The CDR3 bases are TGTGCCAGCAGTGAAAGAGGGACAGGAAACAATGAGCAGTTCTTC.

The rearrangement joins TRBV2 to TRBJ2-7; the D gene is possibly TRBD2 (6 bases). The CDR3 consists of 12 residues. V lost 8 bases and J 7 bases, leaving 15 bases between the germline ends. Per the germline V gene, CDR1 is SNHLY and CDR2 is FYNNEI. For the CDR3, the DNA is TGTGCCAGCTACTTGCAGGGAGGAGAGCAGTACTTC. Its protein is CASYLQGGEQYF. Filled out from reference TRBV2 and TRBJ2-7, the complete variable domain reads EPEVTQTPSHQVTQMGQEVILRCVPISNHLYFYWYRQILGQKVEFLVSFYNNEISEKSEIFDDQFSVERPDGSNFTLKIRSTKLEDSAMYFCASYLQGGEQYFGPGTRLTVT.

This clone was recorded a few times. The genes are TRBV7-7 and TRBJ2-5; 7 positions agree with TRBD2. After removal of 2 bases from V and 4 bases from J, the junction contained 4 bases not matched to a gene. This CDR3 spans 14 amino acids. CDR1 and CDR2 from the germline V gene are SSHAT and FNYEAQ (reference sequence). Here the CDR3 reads CASSLWEGSETQYF. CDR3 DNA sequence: TGTGCCAGCAGCTTATGGGAGGGATCAGAGACCCAGTACTTC.

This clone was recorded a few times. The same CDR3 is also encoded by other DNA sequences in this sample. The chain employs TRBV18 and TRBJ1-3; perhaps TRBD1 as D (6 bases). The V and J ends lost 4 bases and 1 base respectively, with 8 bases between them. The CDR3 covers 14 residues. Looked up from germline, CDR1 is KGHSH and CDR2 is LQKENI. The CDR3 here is CASSLQGSGNTIYF. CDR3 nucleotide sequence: TGTGCCAGCTCACTCCAGGGGTCTGGAAACACCATATATTTT. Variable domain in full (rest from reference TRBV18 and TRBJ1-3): NAGVMQNPRHLVRRRGQEARLRCSPMKGHSHVYWYRQLPEEGLKFMVYLQKENIIDESGMPKERFSAEFPKEGPSILRIQQVVRGDSAAYFCASSLQGSGNTIYFGEGSWLTVV.

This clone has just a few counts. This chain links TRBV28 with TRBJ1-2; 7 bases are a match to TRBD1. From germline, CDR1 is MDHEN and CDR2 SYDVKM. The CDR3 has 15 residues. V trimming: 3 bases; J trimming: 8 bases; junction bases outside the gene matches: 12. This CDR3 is CASSFPQTGIYGYTF. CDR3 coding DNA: TGTGCCAGCAGTTTCCCCCAGACAGGGATTTACGGCTACACCTTC.

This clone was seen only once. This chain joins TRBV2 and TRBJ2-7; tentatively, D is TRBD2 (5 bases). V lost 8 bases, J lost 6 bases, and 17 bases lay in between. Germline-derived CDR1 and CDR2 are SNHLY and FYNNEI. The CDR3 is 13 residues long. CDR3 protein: CASAREVGSEQYF. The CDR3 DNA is TGTGCCAGCGCGCGCGAGGTAGGGAGCGAGCAGTACTTC.

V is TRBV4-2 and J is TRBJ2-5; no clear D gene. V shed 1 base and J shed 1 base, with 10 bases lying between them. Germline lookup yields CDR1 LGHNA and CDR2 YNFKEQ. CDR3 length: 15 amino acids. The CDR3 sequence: CASSQVQGSQETQYF. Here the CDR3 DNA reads TGTGCCAGCAGCCAAGTCCAAGGTAGCCAAGAGACCCAGTACTTC.

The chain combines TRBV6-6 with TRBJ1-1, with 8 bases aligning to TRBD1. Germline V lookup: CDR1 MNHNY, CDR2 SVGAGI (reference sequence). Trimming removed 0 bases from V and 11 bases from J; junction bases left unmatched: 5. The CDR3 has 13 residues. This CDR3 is CASSYSAGGRAFF. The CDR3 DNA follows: TGTGCCAGCAGTTACTCGGCAGGGGGCAGGGCTTTCTTT.

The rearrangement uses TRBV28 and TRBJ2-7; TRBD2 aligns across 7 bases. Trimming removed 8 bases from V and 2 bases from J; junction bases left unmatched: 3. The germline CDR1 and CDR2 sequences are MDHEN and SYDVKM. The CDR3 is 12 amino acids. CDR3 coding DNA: TGTGCCAGCTGGGGGGGAACCTACGAGCAGTACTTC. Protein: CASWGGTYEQYF.

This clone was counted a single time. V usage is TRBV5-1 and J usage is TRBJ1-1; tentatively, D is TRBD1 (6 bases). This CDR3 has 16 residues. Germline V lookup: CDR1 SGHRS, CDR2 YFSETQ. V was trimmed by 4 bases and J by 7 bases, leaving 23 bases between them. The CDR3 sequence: CASSPMSGGKDGEAFF. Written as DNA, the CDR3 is TGCGCCAGCAGCCCAATGAGTGGGGGCAAGGATGGTGAAGCTTTCTTT. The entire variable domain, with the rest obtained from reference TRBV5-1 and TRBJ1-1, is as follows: KAGVTQTPRYLIKTRGQQVTLSCSPISGHRSVSWYQQTPGQGLQFLFEYFSETQRNKGNFPGRFSGRQFSNSRSEMNVSTLELGDSALYLCASSPMSGGKDGEAFFGQGTRLTVV.

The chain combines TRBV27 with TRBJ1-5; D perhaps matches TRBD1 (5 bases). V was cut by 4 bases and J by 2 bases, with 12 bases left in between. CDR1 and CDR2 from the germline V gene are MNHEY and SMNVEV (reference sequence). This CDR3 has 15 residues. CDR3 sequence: CASSSRDLGNQPQHF. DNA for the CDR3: TGTGCCAGCAGTTCCCGGGACTTAGGCAATCAGCCCCAGCATTTT.

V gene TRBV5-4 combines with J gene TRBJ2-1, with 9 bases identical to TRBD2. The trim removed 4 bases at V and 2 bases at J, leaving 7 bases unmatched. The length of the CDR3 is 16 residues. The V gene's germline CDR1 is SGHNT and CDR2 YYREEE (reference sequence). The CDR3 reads CASSPPPSGTYNEQFF. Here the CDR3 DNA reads TGTGCCAGCAGCCCTCCCCCTAGCGGGACCTACAATGAGCAGTTCTTC.

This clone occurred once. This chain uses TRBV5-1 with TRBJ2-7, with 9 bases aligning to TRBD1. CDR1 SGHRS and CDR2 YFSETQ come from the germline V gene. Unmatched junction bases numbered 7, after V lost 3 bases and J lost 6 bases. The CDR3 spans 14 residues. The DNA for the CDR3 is TGCGCCAGCAGCTGGGGATTGACAGGGGGCGAGCAGTACTTC. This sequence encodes CASSWGLTGGEQYF.

CDR3 amino acids: CASSPVTGVKDTQYF. Written as DNA, the CDR3 is TGTGCCAGCTCACCAGTTACGGGGGTAAAAGATACGCAGTATTTT. V gene TRBV18 combines with J gene TRBJ2-3, with D maybe TRBD2 (6 bases). The CDR3 is made up of 15 amino acids. Germline V CDR1 and CDR2: KGHSH, LQKENI. The V end lost 2 bases, the J end lost 5 bases, and 14 bases lay between the germline ends.

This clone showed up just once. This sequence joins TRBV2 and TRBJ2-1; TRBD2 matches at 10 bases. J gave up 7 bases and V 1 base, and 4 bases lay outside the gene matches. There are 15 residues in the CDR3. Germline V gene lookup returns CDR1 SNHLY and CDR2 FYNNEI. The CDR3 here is CASSEELAGRNEQFF. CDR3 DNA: TGTGCCAGCAGTGAAGAACTAGCGGGAAGGAATGAGCAGTTCTTC.

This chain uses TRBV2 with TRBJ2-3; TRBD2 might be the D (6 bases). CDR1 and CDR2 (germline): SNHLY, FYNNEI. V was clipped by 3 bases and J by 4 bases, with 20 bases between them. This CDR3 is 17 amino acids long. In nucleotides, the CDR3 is TGTGCCAGCAGTGATGGGGTGGGGGGAGAGCTCTCAGATACGCAGTATTTT. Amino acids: CASSDGVGGELSDTQYF.

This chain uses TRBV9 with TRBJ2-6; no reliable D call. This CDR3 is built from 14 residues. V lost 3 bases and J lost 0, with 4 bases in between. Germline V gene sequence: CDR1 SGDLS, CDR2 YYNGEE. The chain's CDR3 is CASSDLSGANVLTF. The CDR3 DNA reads TGTGCCAGCAGCGATCTCTCTGGGGCCAACGTCCTGACTTTC.

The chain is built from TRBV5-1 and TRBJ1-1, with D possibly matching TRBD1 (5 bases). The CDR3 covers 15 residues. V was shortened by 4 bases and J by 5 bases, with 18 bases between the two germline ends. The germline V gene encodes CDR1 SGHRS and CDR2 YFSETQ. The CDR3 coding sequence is TGCGCCAGCAGCCGGGGGTCCGGGGTCGAGACTGAAGCTTTCTTT. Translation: CASSRGSGVETEAFF.

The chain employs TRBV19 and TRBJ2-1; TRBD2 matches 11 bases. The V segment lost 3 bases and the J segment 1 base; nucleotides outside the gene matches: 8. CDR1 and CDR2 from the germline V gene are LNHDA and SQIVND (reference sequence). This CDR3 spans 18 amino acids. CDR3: CASSILATSGESYNEQFF. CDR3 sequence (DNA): TGTGCCAGTAGTATTCTGGCGACTAGCGGGGAATCCTACAATGAGCAGTTCTTC. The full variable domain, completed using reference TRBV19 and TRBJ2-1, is DGGITQSPKYLFRKEGQNVTLSCEQNLNHDAMYWYRQDPGQGLRLIYYSQIVNDFQKGDIAEGYSVSREKKESFPLTVTSAQKNPTAFYLCASSILATSGESYNEQFFGPGTRLTVL.